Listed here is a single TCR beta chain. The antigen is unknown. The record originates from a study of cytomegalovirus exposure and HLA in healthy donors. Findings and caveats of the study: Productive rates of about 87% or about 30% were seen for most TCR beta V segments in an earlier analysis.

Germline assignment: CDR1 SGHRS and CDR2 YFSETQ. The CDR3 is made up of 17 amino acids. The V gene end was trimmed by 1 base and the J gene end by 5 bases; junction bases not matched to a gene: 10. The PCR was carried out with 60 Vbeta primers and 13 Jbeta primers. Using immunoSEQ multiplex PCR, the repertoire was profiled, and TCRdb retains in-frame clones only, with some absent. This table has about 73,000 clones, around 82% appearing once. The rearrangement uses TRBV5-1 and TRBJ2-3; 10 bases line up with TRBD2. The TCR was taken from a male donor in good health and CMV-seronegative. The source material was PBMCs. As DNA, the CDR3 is TGCGCCAGCAGCTTGAAAGAAGCGGGGGGGCATATAGATACGCAGTATTTT. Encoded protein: CASSLKEAGGHIDTQYF.